These T cell receptor beta chains were read from a single sample in a study of T cell responses to AZD1222 COVID-19 vaccine. The repertoire was sequenced with immunoSEQ multiplex PCR; TCRdb's copy has only in-frame clones and lacks some. Of under 150,000 clones in the sample, 65% to 90% were seen once. Material: peripheral blood, obtained 28 days after the second dose of the MenACWY control vaccine. The receptors here all came from an adult who received the MenACWY meningococcal vaccine as a control. CDR3s include the opening cysteine and the closing phenylalanine or tryptophan. A D gene is named only where the DNA matches it firmly. Some rows have no size entry. The others give once, few or many, or a class for an expanded clone.

clone size	J gene	V gene	D gene	CDR3 protein	CDR3 DNA
-	TRBJ1-6	TRBV2	TRBD1	CASSEQGQHNNSPLHF	TGTGCCAGCAGTGAACAGGGACAGCACAATAATTCACCCCTCCACTTT
few	TRBJ2-6	TRBV28	-	CASSANPVLGANVLTF	TGTGCCAGCAGCGCCAATCCAGTGCTTGGGGCCAACGTCCTGACTTTC
-	TRBJ1-1	TRBV4-2	TRBD1	CASSQPGQGNTEAFF	TGTGCCAGCAGCCAGCCCGGACAGGGGAACACTGAAGCTTTCTTT
few	TRBJ2-2	TRBV5-1	TRBD2	CASSTLAGGNTGELFF	TGCGCCAGCAGCACACTAGCGGGAGGCAACACCGGGGAGCTGTTTTTT
-	TRBJ2-2	TRBV9	TRBD2	CASSVDTGGTGELFF	TGTGCCAGCAGCGTAGACACGGGAGGGACCGGGGAGCTGTTTTTT
-	TRBJ1-5	TRBV7-8	-	CASSTWGRTAPLSNQPQHF	TGTGCCAGCAGCACCTGGGGGCGGACGGCCCCTCTTAGCAATCAGCCCCAGCATTTT
-	TRBJ1-6	TRBV5-1	TRBD1	CASSAGGQGANSPLHF	TGCGCCAGCAGCGCAGGCGGACAGGGGGCTAATTCACCCCTCCACTTT
-	TRBJ1-5	TRBV7-2	-	CASSPWGRQYNQPQHF	TGTGCCAGCAGCCCTTGGGGGCGGCAGTACAATCAGCCCCAGCATTTT
-	TRBJ2-3	TRBV6-5	-	CASSYPGTDTQYF	TGTGCCAGCAGTTACCCGGGTACAGATACGCAGTATTTT
few	TRBJ2-7	TRBV27	TRBD2	CASSLGGVYEQYF	TGTGCCAGCAGCCTCGGGGGGGTCTACGAGCAGTACTTC
-	TRBJ1-1	TRBV12-3/TRBV12-4	-	CASRSGRNTEAFF	TGTGCCAGCAGATCGGGACGGAACACTGAAGCTTTCTTT
-	TRBJ1-4	TRBV5-1	-	CASSLRGEKLFF	TGCGCCAGCAGCTTGCGGGGGGAAAAACTGTTTTTT
-	TRBJ1-4	TRBV12-3/TRBV12-4	-	CASSSGEKLFF	TGTGCCAGCAGTAGTGGGGAAAAACTGTTTTTT
once	TRBJ2-3	TRBV10-3	-	CAITMTVTDTQYF	TGTGCCATCACCATGACAGTAACTGATACGCAGTATTTT
-	TRBJ1-1	TRBV6-1	-	CASSGDTGIWNTEAFF	TGTGCCAGCAGTGGGGACACAGGGATTTGGAACACTGAAGCTTTCTTT
-	TRBJ2-7	TRBV11-1	-	CASSFSTGQSYF	TGTGCCAGCAGCTTTTCGACGGGCCAATCGTACTTC
-	TRBJ1-2	TRBV24-1	-	CATRGLDTGGYTF	TGTGCCACCAGAGGATTGGACACGGGTGGCTACACCTTC
once	TRBJ1-2	TRBV19	-	CASSASGPSNYGYTF	TGTGCCAGTAGTGCCTCGGGACCCTCTAACTATGGCTACACCTTC
-	TRBJ1-5	TRBV5-1	-	CASSLEGLGAQPQHF	TGCGCCAGCAGCTTGGAGGGCCTAGGGGCTCAGCCCCAGCATTTT
-	TRBJ2-1	TRBV11-2	-	CASRALWANLNEQFF	TGTGCCAGCAGAGCGTTGTGGGCTAACCTTAATGAGCAGTTCTTC
-	TRBJ2-1	TRBV4-2	TRBD2	CASSQDTSGGWEQFF	TGTGCCAGCAGCCAAGATACTAGCGGGGGTTGGGAGCAGTTCTTC
-	TRBJ2-4	TRBV5-1	-	CASSLGEFLAKNIQYF	TGCGCCAGCAGCTTGGGGGAGTTTTTAGCCAAAAACATTCAGTACTTC
few	TRBJ1-5	TRBV19	-	CASRRYGLNNQPQHF	TGTGCCAGTAGACGGTACGGGCTAAATAATCAGCCCCAGCATTTT
-	TRBJ1-5	TRBV5-6	-	CASSLDSSNQPQHF	TGTGCCAGCAGCTTAGACAGCAGCAATCAGCCCCAGCATTTT
-	TRBJ2-6	TRBV18	TRBD1	CASSRRDRGPYPGANVLTF	TGTGCCAGCTCACGACGCGACAGGGGGCCGTATCCTGGGGCCAACGTCCTGACTTTC
-	TRBJ1-5	TRBV28	TRBD1	CASIGGQGISNQPQHF	TGTGCCAGCATCGGTGGACAGGGTATTTCCAATCAGCCCCAGCATTTT
-	TRBJ2-1	TRBV5-1	TRBD2	CASSRTVAGGHNSYNEQFF	TGCGCCAGCAGCCGGACGGTAGCGGGAGGGCATAACTCCTACAATGAGCAGTTCTTC
once	TRBJ2-2	TRBV25-1	-	CASSDFSSSGELFF	TGTGCCAGCAGTGACTTTTCTAGCTCCGGGGAGCTGTTTTTT
-	TRBJ1-2	TRBV20-1	TRBD1	CSASGTGTGGNYGYTF	TGCAGTGCTAGTGGTACCGGGACAGGGGGAAACTATGGCTACACCTTC
-	TRBJ1-2	TRBV12-3/TRBV12-4	-	CASSLKGTAGYTF	TGTGCCAGCAGTTTAAAGGGGACGGCTGGCTACACCTTC
once	TRBJ2-1	TRBV5-1	-	CASSPPTSSGYNEQFF	TGCGCCAGCAGCCCGCCGACATCCTCCGGCTACAATGAGCAGTTCTTC
few	TRBJ1-1	TRBV4-3	-	CASSLSLVSTEAFF	TGCGCCAGCAGCCTAAGTTTAGTAAGCACTGAAGCTTTCTTT
-	TRBJ2-3	TRBV2	TRBD1	CASSDRGQGGDTQYF	TGTGCCAGCAGTGATAGGGGGCAGGGTGGGGATACGCAGTATTTT
many	TRBJ2-7	TRBV5-4	TRBD1	CASSTSGTGFDEQYF	TGTGCCAGCAGCACATCCGGGACAGGGTTTGACGAGCAGTACTTC
-	TRBJ1-1	TRBV5-1	TRBD1	CASHPGTALNTEAFF	TGCGCCAGCCACCCCGGGACAGCACTTAACACTGAAGCTTTCTTT
few	TRBJ1-5	TRBV19	-	CASSIVEANQPQHF	TGTGCCAGTAGTATTGTGGAAGCGAATCAGCCCCAGCATTTT
-	TRBJ2-5	TRBV7-2	-	CASSSTALNQETQYF	TGTGCCAGCAGCTCGACGGCCCTCAACCAAGAGACCCAGTACTTC
-	TRBJ1-1	TRBV6-5	-	CASSSTGQPNTEAFF	TGTGCCAGCAGTTCCACGGGACAACCGAACACTGAAGCTTTCTTT
-	TRBJ1-2	TRBV27	TRBD1	CASSLSTGAYGYTF	TGTGCCAGCAGTTTGTCGACAGGGGCCTATGGCTACACCTTC
-	TRBJ2-7	TRBV19	TRBD1	CASSIVGGAYEQYF	TGTGCCAGTAGTATTGTAGGGGGCGCGTACGAGCAGTACTTC
-	TRBJ2-1	TRBV28	-	CASSFPHPDREQFF	TGTGCCAGCAGTTTCCCTCACCCCGACAGGGAGCAGTTCTTC